This T cell receptor beta chain is drawn from a study of blood T cell dynamics during melanoma immunotherapy. Assay: immunoSEQ multiplex PCR; the TCRdb copy retains only in-frame clones and omits some. The repertoire holds 13,000 to 15,000 clones, with about nine tenths as singletons. The length of the CDR3 is 14 residues. CDR1 PRHDT and CDR2 FYEKMQ come from the germline V gene (reference sequence). With 5 bases clipped from V and 9 bases from J, the junction kept 7 bases outside the gene matches. Time point in this sample: pre-treatment baseline. The sample in question was blood, obtained from a patient treated with checkpoint blockade. The chain links TRBV13 to TRBJ2-6; TRBD1 matches 7 bases. The TCR comes from a human donor with melanoma. CDR3 bases: TGTGCCAGCAGCCCATCAGGGGGTAACAACGTCCTGACTTTC. Encoded protein: CASSPSGGNNVLTF.